These T cell receptor beta chains were read from a single sample in a study of cytomegalovirus exposure and HLA in healthy donors. The repertoire was sequenced with immunoSEQ multiplex PCR; TCRdb's copy has only in-frame clones and lacks some. This table has 90,000 to 140,000 clones, approximately 12% appearing once. The sequenced sample consisted of PBMCs. Source of these receptors: a middle-aged man in good health and CMV-seropositive. Each CDR3 is given with its conserved first and last residue. The D gene is left open where the match is weak. Rows give clone size only sometimes, using once, few, many, or a class for an expanded clone.

TRBV18	NA	few	TRBJ1-1	TGTGCCAGCTCACCTCCAGGGGACACTGAAGCTTTCTTT	CASSPPGDTEAFF
TRBV12-5	TRBD2	NA	TRBJ2-1	TGTGCTAGTGGTTTGGCGGGACTAGCGGGAACTTTCTACAATGAGCAGTTCTTC	CASGLAGLAGTFYNEQFF
TRBV29-1	NA	few	TRBJ1-1	TGCAGCGCCGAAACCAGTTTGAACACTGAAGCTTTCTTT	CSAETSLNTEAFF
TRBV6-4	TRBD1	few	TRBJ1-1	TGTGCCAGCAGTGAGGACAGGGATTTTGGTGAAGCTTTCTTT	CASSEDRDFGEAFF
TRBV10-2	NA	many	TRBJ1-1	TGCGCCAGCAGTGAGACCCCGAGGTCGGAAGCTTTCTTT	CASSETPRSEAFF
TRBV6-6	NA	NA	TRBJ2-5	TGTGCCAGCAGTCCCCCCGGGACGGCGGGGGAGACCCAGTACTTC	CASSPPGTAGETQYF
TRBV29-1	TRBD1	NA	TRBJ2-1	TGCAGCGTTGATCTTCCAGGGGGCCACAATGAGCAGTTCTTC	CSVDLPGGHNEQFF
TRBV7-2	TRBD2	NA	TRBJ2-5	TGTGCCAGCAGCTTAGCGTTAGCGGGAGGGTCAGAGACCCAGTACTTC	CASSLALAGGSETQYF
TRBV11-2	NA	NA	TRBJ1-1	TGTGCCAGCAGCTTAGTTAATAGGAACACTGAAGCTTTCTTT	CASSLVNRNTEAFF
TRBV19	NA	few	TRBJ2-6	TGTGCCAGTAGGTCTACAGGGACTGGGGCCAACGTCCTGACTTTC	CASRSTGTGANVLTF
TRBV7-9	NA	few	TRBJ2-7	TGTGCCAGCAGCTTAGACGGGAACCACGAGCAGTACTTC	CASSLDGNHEQYF
TRBV5-5	NA	few	TRBJ2-2	TGTGCCAGCAGCTTCAGGGAATTCGGGGAGCTGTTTTTT	CASSFREFGELFF
TRBV19	TRBD2	few	TRBJ2-7	TGTGCCAGTAGTTTAGCGGGAGGCTCCTACGAGCAGTACTTC	CASSLAGGSYEQYF
TRBV18	TRBD2	NA	TRBJ2-1	TGTGCCAGCTCACCACAGGTTGGTGGGAGGGACAATGAGCAGTTCTTC	CASSPQVGGRDNEQFF
TRBV7-9	NA	NA	TRBJ2-1	TGTGCCAGGGGAGAGGACGGGAGATCCTACAATGAGCAGTTCTTC	CARGEDGRSYNEQFF
TRBV2	NA	NA	TRBJ1-2	TGTGCCAGCAGCAGTTATGGCTACACCTTC	CASSSYGYTF
TRBV11-2	NA	NA	TRBJ1-4	TGTGCCAGCAGCTTGAGGAGAGCTGAAAAACTGTTTTTT	CASSLRRAEKLFF
TRBV27	TRBD2	NA	TRBJ2-3	TGTGCCAGCACTTTTAGCGGGAGTGATACGCAGTATTTT	CASTFSGSDTQYF
TRBV10-3	TRBD1	few	TRBJ2-1	TGTGCCATCAGTGATCTGAGGGGACAGGGCGCCTACAATGAGCAGTTCTTC	CAISDLRGQGAYNEQFF
TRBV10-2	NA	few	TRBJ2-3	TGCGCCAGCGGACTGGGGATGGTAGATACGCAGTATTTT	CASGLGMVDTQYF
TRBV27	TRBD1	NA	TRBJ2-7	TGTGCCAGCAGTTTCTCGGGGACAGGGTACGCCGAGCAGTACTTC	CASSFSGTGYAEQYF
TRBV29-1	TRBD2	NA	TRBJ2-1	TGCAGCGTTGTTGGGGGAGGGCGTTACAATGAGCAGTTCTTC	CSVVGGGRYNEQFF
TRBV19	NA	NA	TRBJ2-7	TGTGCCAGTAGTATCCCCCGCGGCGAGCAGTACTTC	CASSIPRGEQYF
TRBV6-1	TRBD1	NA	TRBJ1-2	TGTGCCAGCACCCGGGACAGAGACTATGGCTACACCTTC	CASTRDRDYGYTF
TRBV5-8	NA	few	TRBJ2-7	TGTGCCAGCAGCTCGGGACTTTACGAGCAGTACTTC	CASSSGLYEQYF
TRBV10-3	TRBD1	NA	TRBJ2-7	TGTGCCATCAGTGAGCCCCCGGGACAGGGGGCTTACGAGCAGTACTTC	CAISEPPGQGAYEQYF
TRBV30	NA	NA	TRBJ2-3	TGTGCCTGGAGTGAACTCCTCGCTAGCACAGATACGCAGTATTTT	CAWSELLASTDTQYF
TRBV28	NA	few	TRBJ2-7	TGTGCCAGCAGTTCCGGACATACAGGGTCCTACGAGCAGTACTTC	CASSSGHTGSYEQYF
TRBV15	TRBD1	NA	TRBJ2-5	TGTGCCACCAGCAGAGATCGGACAGGACCTGAAGAGACCCAGTACTTC	CATSRDRTGPEETQYF